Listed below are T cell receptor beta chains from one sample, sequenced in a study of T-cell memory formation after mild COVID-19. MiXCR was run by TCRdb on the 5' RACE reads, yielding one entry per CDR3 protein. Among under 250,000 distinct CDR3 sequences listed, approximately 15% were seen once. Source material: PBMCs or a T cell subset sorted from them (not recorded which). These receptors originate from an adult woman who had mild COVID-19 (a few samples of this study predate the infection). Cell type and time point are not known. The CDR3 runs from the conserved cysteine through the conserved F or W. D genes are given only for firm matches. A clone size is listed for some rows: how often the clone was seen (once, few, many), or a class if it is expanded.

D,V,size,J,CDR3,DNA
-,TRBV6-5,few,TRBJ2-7,CASSYSRTGRDEQYF,TGTGCCAGCAGTTACTCCCGGACCGGCCGCGACGAGCAGTACTTC
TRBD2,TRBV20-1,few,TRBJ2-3,CSARLAGVADTQYF,TGCAGTGCTCGGTTAGCGGGAGTCGCAGATACGCAGTATTTT
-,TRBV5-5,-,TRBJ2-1,CASSLWGRRVANNEQFF,TGTGCCAGCAGCTTGTGGGGTCGGAGAGTAGCTAACAATGAGCAGTTCTTC
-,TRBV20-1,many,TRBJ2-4,CSASGREAENIQYF,TGCAGTGCTAGTGGCCGTGAGGCGGAAAACATTCAGTACTTC
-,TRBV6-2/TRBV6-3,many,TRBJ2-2,CASSYGALSGELFF,TGTGCCAGCAGTTACGGAGCTTTATCCGGGGAGCTGTTTTTT
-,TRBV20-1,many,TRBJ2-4,CSARDFATKNIQYF,TGCAGTGCTAGAGATTTCGCGACCAAAAACATTCAGTACTTC
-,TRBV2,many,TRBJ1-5,CASTVLRNQPQHF,TGTGCCAGCACCGTTCTTAGGAATCAGCCCCAGCATTTT
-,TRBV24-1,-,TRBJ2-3,CATSGPPSTDTQYF,TGTGCCACCAGTGGACCACCTAGCACAGATACGCAGTATTTT
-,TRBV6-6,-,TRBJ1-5,CASSNSGDNQPQHF,TGTGCCAGCAGTAACTCAGGGGACAATCAGCCCCAGCATTTT
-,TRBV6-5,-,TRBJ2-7,CASSGDNYEQYF,TGTGCCAGCAGTGGGGACAACTACGAGCAGTACTTC
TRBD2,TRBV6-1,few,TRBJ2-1,CASSPAGGGNEQFF,TGTGCCAGCAGTCCCGCGGGGGGGGGTAATGAGCAGTTCTTC
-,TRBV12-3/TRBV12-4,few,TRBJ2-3,CASRTGIGDTQYF,TGTGCCAGCCGAACAGGGATAGGAGATACGCAGTATTTT
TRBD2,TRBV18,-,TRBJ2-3,CASSPSGLAGRADTQYF,TGTGCCAGCTCACCTTCGGGACTAGCGGGGCGAGCAGATACGCAGTATTTT
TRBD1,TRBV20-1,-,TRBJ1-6,CSARDLRWGTAINSPLHF,TGCAGTGCTAGAGACCTGCGGTGGGGGACAGCGATTAATTCACCCCTCCACTTT
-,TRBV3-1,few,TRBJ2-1,CASSQGVWAENEQFF,TGTGCCAGCAGCCAAGGGGTGTGGGCGGAAAATGAGCAGTTCTTC
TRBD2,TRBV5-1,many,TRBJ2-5,CATAPAGGVQETQYF,TGCGCCACGGCCCCTGCGGGGGGGGTACAAGAGACCCAGTACTTC
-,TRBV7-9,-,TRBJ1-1,CASSFQMNTEAFF,TGTGCCAGCAGCTTTCAGATGAACACTGAAGCTTTCTTT
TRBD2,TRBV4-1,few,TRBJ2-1,CASSQPLAGEANEQFF,TGCGCCAGCAGCCAACCCCTAGCGGGAGAGGCCAATGAGCAGTTCTTC
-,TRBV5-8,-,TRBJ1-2,CASSLVSEAYGYTF,TGTGCCAGCAGCTTGGTTTCAGAGGCTTATGGCTACACCTTC
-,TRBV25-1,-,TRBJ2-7,CASSPTSGRVWEQYF,TGTGCCAGCAGCCCAACCTCCGGACGGGTCTGGGAGCAGTACTTC
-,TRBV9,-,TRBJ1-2,CASSVRNYVYTF,TGTGCCAGCAGTGTGAGAAACTATGTCTACACCTTC
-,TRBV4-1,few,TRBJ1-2,CASSQDGASLYGYTF,TGCGCCAGCAGCCAAGATGGCGCCAGCCTCTATGGCTACACCTTC
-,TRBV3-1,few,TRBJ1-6,CASHLGGGNSPLHF,TGTGCCAGCCATTTAGGGGGAGGCAATTCACCCCTCCACTTT
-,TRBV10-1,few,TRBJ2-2,CASSESDRRHTGELFF,TGCGCCAGCAGTGAGTCAGACAGGAGACACACCGGGGAGCTGTTTTTT
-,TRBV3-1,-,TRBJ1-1,CASSQDDVLNTEAFF,TGTGCCAGCAGCCAAGATGATGTGTTGAACACTGAAGCTTTCTTT
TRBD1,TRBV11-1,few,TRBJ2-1,CASSQDRAEIGNEQFF,TGTGCCAGCAGCCAGGACAGGGCCGAAATTGGCAATGAGCAGTTCTTC
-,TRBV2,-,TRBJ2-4,CASSEANRKIAKNIQYF,TGTGCCAGCAGTGAAGCTAACAGAAAAATAGCCAAAAACATTCAGTACTTC
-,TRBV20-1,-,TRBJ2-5,CSAPGPTRETQYF,TGCAGTGCTCCGGGACCGACGAGGGAGACCCAGTACTTC
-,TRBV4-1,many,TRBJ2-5,CASSRNQETQYF,TGCGCCAGCAGCCGCAACCAAGAGACCCAGTACTTC
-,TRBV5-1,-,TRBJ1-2,CASSTGQNYGYTF,TGCGCCAGCAGCACGGGCCAAAACTATGGCTACACCTTC
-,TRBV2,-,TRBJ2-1,CASSEGGLGEFF,TGTGCCAGCAGTGAAGGGGGTCTGGGGGAGTTCTTC
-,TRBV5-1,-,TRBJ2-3,CASEGGPDTQYF,TGCGCCAGCGAGGGCGGGCCTGATACGCAGTATTTT